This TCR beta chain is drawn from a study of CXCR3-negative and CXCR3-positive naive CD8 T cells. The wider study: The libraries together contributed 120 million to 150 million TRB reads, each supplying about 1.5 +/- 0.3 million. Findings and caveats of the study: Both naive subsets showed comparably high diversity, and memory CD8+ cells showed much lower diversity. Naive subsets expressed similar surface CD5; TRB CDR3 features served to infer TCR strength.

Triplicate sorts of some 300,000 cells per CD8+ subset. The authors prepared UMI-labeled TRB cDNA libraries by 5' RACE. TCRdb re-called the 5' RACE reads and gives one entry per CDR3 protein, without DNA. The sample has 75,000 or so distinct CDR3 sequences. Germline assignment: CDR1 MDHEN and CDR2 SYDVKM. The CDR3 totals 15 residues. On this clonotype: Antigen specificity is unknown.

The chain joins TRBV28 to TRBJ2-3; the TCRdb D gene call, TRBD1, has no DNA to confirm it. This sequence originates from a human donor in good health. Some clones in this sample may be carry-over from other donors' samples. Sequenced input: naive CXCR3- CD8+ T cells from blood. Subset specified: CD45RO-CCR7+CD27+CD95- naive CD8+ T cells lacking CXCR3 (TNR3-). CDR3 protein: CASRGSQGVTDTQYF.